Listed below are T cell receptor beta chains from one sample, sequenced in a study of T cell repertoires in cytomegalovirus infection. In TCRdb, the reads were re-called with MiXCR into one record per CDR3 protein. Of approximately 190,000 distinct CDR3 sequences detected, 28% appear once; the ten largest clones hold 30% to 35%. Sequenced sample: PBMCs. Receptor source: a human donor in good health (CMV status not recorded). Some clones in this sample may be carry-over from other donors' samples. The CDR3 runs from the conserved cysteine through the conserved F or W. The D gene is left open where the match is weak. Clone size is not always given. Where it is, it says once, few, many or a class for expanded clones.

clone_size: .; j_call: TRBJ2-1; v_call: TRBV7-8; cdr3_length: 15; d_call: .; cdr3_aa: CASSFWIGSNNEQFF; cdr3_nt: TGTGCCAGCAGCTTTTGGATCGGATCCAACAATGAGCAGTTCTTC
clone_size: many; j_call: TRBJ1-2; v_call: TRBV7-6; cdr3_length: 11; d_call: .; cdr3_aa: CASSDGGGYTF; cdr3_nt: TGTGCCAGCAGCGACGGCGGGGGCTACACCTTC
clone_size: .; j_call: TRBJ2-5; v_call: TRBV6-2/TRBV6-3; cdr3_length: 15; d_call: TRBD1; cdr3_aa: CASSSRDSRQETQYF; cdr3_nt: TGTGCCAGCAGTTCCCGGGACAGCCGCCAAGAGACCCAGTACTTC
clone_size: few; j_call: TRBJ2-7; v_call: TRBV5-6; cdr3_length: 16; d_call: TRBD2; cdr3_aa: CASSLVRGGKGYEQYF; cdr3_nt: TGTGCCAGCAGCTTGGTGCGGGGGGGCAAAGGGTACGAGCAGTACTTC
clone_size: many; j_call: TRBJ2-7; v_call: TRBV4-1; cdr3_length: 16; d_call: TRBD1; cdr3_aa: CASSQEPGQTFYEQYF; cdr3_nt: TGCGCCAGCAGCCAAGAGCCGGGACAGACTTTTTACGAGCAGTACTTC
clone_size: few; j_call: TRBJ1-4; v_call: TRBV7-6; cdr3_length: 13; d_call: .; cdr3_aa: CASSLGRLEKLFF; cdr3_nt: TGTGCCAGCAGCTTGGGACGTCTTGAAAAACTGTTTTTT
clone_size: few; j_call: TRBJ2-7; v_call: TRBV6-6; cdr3_length: 13; d_call: .; cdr3_aa: CASRMEGRNEQYF; cdr3_nt: TGTGCCAGCAGGATGGAGGGAAGGAACGAGCAGTACTTC
clone_size: few; j_call: TRBJ2-2; v_call: TRBV6-1; cdr3_length: 11; d_call: .; cdr3_aa: CASSGVGELFF; cdr3_nt: TGTGCCAGCTCTGGGGTCGGGGAGCTGTTTTTT
clone_size: .; j_call: TRBJ2-4; v_call: TRBV25-1; cdr3_length: 16; d_call: .; cdr3_aa: CASSDPEGRSGNIQYF; cdr3_nt: TGTGCCAGCAGTGATCCGGAGGGGCGGTCGGGAAACATTCAGTACTTC
clone_size: .; j_call: TRBJ2-6; v_call: TRBV2; cdr3_length: 14; d_call: .; cdr3_aa: CASMIEGGANVLTF; cdr3_nt: TGTGCCAGCATGATAGAGGGTGGGGCCAACGTCCTGACTTTC
clone_size: .; j_call: TRBJ1-1; v_call: TRBV6-2/TRBV6-3; cdr3_length: 14; d_call: .; cdr3_aa: CASSYFPGEDEAFF; cdr3_nt: TGTGCCAGCAGTTACTTCCCAGGGGAGGATGAAGCTTTCTTT
clone_size: few; j_call: TRBJ1-2; v_call: TRBV13; cdr3_length: 13; d_call: .; cdr3_aa: CASSTPNYGGYTF; cdr3_nt: TGTGCCAGCAGCACTCCCAACTACGGAGGCTACACCTTC
clone_size: .; j_call: TRBJ2-5; v_call: TRBV30; cdr3_length: 14; d_call: .; cdr3_aa: CAWSVPAMEETQYF; cdr3_nt: TGTGCCTGGAGTGTACCGGCTATGGAGGAGACCCAGTACTTC